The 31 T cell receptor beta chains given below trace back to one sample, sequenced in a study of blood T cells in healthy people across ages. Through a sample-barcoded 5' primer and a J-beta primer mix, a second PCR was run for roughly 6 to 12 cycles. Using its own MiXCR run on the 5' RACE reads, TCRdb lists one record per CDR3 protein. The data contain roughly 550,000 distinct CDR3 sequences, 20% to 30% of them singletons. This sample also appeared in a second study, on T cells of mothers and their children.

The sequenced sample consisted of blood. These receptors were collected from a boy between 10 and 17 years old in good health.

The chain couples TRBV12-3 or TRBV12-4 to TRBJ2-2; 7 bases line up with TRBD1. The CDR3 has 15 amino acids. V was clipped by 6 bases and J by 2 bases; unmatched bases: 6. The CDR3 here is CASRNTGVNTGELFF. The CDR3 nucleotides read TGTGCCAGCAGGAATACAGGGGTTAACACCGGGGAGCTGTTTTTT.

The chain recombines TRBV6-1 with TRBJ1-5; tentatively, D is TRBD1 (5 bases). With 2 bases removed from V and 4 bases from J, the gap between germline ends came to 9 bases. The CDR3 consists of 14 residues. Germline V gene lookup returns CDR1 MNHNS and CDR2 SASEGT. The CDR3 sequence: CASSERWTNQPQHF. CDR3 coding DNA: TGTGCCAGCAGTGAAAGGTGGACAAATCAGCCCCAGCATTTT.

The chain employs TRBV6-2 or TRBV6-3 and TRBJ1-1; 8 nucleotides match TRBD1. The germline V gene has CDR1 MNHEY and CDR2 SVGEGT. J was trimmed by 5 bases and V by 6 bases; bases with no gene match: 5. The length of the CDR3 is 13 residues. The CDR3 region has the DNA TGTGCCAGCAGCGACAGGGGTTGGACTGAAGCTTTCTTT. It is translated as CASSDRGWTEAFF.

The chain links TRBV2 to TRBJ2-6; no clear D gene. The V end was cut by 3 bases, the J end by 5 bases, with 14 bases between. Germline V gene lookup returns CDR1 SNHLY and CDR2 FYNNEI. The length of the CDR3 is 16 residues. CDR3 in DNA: TGTGCCAGCAGTGATCCGGGTGTGCGGCGGGCCAACGTCCTGACTTTC. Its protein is CASSDPGVRRANVLTF. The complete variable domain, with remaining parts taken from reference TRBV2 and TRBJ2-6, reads EPEVTQTPSHQVTQMGQEVILRCVPISNHLYFYWYRQILGQKVEFLVSFYNNEISEKSEIFDDQFSVERPDGSNFTLKIRSTKLEDSAMYFCASSDPGVRRANVLTFGAGSRLTVL.

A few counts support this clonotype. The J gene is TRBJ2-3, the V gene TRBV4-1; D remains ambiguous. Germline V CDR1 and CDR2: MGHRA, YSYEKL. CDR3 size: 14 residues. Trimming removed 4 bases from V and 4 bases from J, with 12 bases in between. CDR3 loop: CASSRERRPDTQYF. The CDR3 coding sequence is TGCGCCAGCAGCCGCGAGAGGAGACCAGATACGCAGTATTTT.

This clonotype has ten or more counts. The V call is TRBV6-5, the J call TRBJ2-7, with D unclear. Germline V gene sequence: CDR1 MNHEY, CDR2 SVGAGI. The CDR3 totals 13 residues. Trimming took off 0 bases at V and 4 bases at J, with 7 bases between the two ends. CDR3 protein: CASSYSRGYEQYF. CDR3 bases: TGTGCCAGCAGTTACTCGAGAGGATACGAGCAGTACTTC.

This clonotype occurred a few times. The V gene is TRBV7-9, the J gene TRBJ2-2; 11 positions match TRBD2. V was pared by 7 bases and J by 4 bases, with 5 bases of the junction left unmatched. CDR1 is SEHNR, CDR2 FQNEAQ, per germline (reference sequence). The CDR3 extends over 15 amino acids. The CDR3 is CASTMGLAATGELFF. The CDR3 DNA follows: TGTGCCAGCACCATGGGACTAGCGGCCACCGGGGAGCTGTTTTTT.

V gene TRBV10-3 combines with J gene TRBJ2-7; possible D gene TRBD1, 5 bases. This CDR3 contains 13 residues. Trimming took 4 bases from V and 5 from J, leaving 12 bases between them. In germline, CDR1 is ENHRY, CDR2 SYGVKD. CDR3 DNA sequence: TGTGCCATCAGTGCGCCCAGGGTGGACGAGCAGTACTTC. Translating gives CAISAPRVDEQYF.

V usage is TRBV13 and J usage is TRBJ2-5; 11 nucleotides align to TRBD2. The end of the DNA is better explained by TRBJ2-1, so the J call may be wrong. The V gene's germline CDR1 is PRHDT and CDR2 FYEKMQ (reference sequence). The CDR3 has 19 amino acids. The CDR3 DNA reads TGTGCCAGCAGCTTAGCCCCTACGACTAGCGGGATGGGCCACAATGAGCAGTTCTTC. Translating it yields CASSLAPTTSGMGHNEQFF.

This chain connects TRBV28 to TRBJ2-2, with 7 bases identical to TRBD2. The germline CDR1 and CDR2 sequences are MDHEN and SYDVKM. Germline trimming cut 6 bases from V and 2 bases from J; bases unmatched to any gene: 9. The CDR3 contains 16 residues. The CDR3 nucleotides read TGTGCCAGCAGATTGGGGGGGACTTCTAACACCGGGGAGCTGTTTTTT. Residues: CASRLGGTSNTGELFF.

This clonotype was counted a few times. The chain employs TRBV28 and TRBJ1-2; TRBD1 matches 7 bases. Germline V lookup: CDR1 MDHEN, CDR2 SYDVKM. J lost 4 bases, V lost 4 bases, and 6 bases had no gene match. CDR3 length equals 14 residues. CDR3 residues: CASSSTGTPYGYTF. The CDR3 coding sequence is TGTGCCAGCAGTTCGACAGGGACCCCCTATGGCTACACCTTC.

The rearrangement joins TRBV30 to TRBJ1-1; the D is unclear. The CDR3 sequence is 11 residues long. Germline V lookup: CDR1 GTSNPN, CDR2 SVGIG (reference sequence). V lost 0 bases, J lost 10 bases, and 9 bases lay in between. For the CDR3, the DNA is TGTGCCTGGAGTGTTCCTATAGGAGCTTTCTTT. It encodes CAWSVPIGAFF.

CDR3 residues: CASSPPAETQETQYF. For the CDR3, the DNA is TGTGCCAGCAGTCCCCCGGCGGAAACTCAAGAGACCCAGTACTTC. The J gene is TRBJ2-5, the V gene TRBV12-3 or TRBV12-4; D uncertain. Trimming took off 5 bases at V and 2 bases at J, with 15 bases between the two ends. The CDR3 contains 15 residues.

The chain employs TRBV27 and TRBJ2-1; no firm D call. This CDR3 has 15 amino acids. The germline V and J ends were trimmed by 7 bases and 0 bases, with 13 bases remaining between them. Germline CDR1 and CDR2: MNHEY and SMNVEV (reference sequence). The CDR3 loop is CASNPIGSSYNEQFF. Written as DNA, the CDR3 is TGTGCCAGCAACCCAATTGGTAGCTCCTACAATGAGCAGTTCTTC.

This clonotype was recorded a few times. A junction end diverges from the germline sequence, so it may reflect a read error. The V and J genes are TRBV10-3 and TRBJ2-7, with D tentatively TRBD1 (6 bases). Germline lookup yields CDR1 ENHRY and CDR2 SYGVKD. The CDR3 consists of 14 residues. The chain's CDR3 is CAISESTGSYEQCF. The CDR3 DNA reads TGTGCCATCAGTGAGTCGACAGGCTCCTACGAGCAGTGCTTC.

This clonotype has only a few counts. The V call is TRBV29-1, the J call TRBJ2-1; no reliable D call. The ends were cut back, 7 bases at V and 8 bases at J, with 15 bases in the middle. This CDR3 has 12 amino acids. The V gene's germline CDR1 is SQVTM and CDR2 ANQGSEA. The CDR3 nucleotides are TGCAGCGGATTCCTGGGTCTCGATGAGCAGTTCTTC. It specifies CSGFLGLDEQFF.

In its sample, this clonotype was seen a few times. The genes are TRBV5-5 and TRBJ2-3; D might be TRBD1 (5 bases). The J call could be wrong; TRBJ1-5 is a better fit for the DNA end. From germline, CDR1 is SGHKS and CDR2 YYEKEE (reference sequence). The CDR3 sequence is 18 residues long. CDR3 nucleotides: TGTGCCAGCAGCCCCGGACTAGCGGGAGTATGGGGCACAGATACGCAGCATTTT. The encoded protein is CASSPGLAGVWGTDTQHF.

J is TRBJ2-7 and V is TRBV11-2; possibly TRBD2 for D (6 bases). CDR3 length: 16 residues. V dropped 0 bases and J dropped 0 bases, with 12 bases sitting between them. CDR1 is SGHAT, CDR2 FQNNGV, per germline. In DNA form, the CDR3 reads TGTGCCAGCAGCTTAGAACTGGGCGGGGACTCCTACGAGCAGTACTTC. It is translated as CASSLELGGDSYEQYF.

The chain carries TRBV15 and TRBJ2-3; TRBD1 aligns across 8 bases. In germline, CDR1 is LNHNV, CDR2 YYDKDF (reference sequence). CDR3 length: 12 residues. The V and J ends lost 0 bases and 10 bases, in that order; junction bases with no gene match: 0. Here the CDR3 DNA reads TGTGCCACCAGCAGAGAACAGGGGGCGCAGTATTTT. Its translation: CATSREQGAQYF.

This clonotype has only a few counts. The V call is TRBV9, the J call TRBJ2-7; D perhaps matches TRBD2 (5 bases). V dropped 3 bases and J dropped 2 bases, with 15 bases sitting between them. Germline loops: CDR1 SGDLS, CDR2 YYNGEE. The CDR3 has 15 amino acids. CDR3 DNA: TGTGCCAGCAGCGCCACACATAGCGTACCCTACGAGCAGTACTTC. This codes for CASSATHSVPYEQYF.

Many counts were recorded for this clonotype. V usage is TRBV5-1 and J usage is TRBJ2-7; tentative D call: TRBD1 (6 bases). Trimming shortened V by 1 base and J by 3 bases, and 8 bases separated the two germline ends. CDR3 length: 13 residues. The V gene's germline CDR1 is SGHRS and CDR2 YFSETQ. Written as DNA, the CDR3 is TGCGCCAGCAGCTTGAACAGGGACTACGAGCAGTACTTC. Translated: CASSLNRDYEQYF. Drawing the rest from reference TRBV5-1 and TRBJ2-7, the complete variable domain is KAGVTQTPRYLIKTRGQQVTLSCSPISGHRSVSWYQQTPGQGLQFLFEYFSETQRNKGNFPGRFSGRQFSNSRSEMNVSTLELGDSALYLCASSLNRDYEQYFGPGTRLTVT.

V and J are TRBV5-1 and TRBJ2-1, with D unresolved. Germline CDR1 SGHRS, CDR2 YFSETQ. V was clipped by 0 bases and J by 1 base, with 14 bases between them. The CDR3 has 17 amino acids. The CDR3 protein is CASSLDGSWGSYNEQFF. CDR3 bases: TGCGCCAGCAGCTTGGACGGTAGCTGGGGATCCTACAATGAGCAGTTCTTC. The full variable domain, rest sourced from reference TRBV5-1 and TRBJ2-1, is KAGVTQTPRYLIKTRGQQVTLSCSPISGHRSVSWYQQTPGQGLQFLFEYFSETQRNKGNFPGRFSGRQFSNSRSEMNVSTLELGDSALYLCASSLDGSWGSYNEQFFGPGTRLTVL.

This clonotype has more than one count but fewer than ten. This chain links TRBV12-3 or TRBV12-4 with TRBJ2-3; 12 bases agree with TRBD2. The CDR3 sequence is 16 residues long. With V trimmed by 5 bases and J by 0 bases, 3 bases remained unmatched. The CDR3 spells CASSEGTSGSTDTQYF. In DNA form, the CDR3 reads TGTGCCAGCAGTGAGGGGACTAGCGGGAGCACAGATACGCAGTATTTT.

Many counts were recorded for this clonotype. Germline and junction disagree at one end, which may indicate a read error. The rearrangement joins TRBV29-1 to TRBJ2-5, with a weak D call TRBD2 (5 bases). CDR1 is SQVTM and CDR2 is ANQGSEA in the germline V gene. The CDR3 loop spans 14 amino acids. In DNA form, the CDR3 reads TGCAGCGTTGAAGTTGGGAGCGGTCACGGACTTAAACGCTTC. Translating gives CSVEVGSGHGLKRF.

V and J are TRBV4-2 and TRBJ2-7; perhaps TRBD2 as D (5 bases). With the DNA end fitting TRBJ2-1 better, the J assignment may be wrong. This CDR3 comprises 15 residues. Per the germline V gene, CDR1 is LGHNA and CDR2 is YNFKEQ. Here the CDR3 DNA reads TGTGCCAGCAGCCAAGATAAGGGAGTAGGTAATGAGCAGTTCTTC. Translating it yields CASSQDKGVGNEQFF.

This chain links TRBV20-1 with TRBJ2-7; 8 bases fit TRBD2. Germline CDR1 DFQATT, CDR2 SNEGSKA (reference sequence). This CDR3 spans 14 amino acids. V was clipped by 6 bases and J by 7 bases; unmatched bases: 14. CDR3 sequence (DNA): TGCAGTGCCACTACTAGCGGAGCCTTTTGGGAGCAGTACTTC. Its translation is CSATTSGAFWEQYF.

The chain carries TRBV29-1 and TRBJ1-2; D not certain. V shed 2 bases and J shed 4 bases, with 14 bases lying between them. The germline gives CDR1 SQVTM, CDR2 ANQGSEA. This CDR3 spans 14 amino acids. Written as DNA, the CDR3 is TGCAGCGTTGAACGCGCAGGTCTGGCCTATGGCTACACCTTC. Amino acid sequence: CSVERAGLAYGYTF.

CDR3 region: CASSRELAGLNIQYF. The CDR3 nucleotides read TGTGCCAGCAGCCGAGAGCTAGCGGGGCTAAACATTCAGTACTTC. J is TRBJ2-4 and V is TRBV28, with 9 bases lining up with TRBD2. The CDR3 is 15 amino acids. CDR1 is MDHEN, CDR2 SYDVKM, per germline. Trimming cost V 6 bases and J 6 bases; bases outside gene matches: 9. Based on the CDR3 plus reference TRBV28 and TRBJ2-4, the full variable domain is DVKVTQSSRYLVKRTGEKVFLECVQDMDHENMFWYRQDPGLGLRLIYFSYDVKMKEKGDIPEGYSVSREKKERFSLILESASTNQTSMYLCASSRELAGLNIQYFGAGTRLSVL.

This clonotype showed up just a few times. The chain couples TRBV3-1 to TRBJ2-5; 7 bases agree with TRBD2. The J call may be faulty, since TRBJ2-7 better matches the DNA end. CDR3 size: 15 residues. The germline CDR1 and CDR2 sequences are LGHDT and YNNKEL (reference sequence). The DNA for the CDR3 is TGTGCCAGCAGCCAAGGGGCGGGGGATTCCTACGAGCAGTACTTC. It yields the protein CASSQGAGDSYEQYF.

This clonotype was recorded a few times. Here the CDR3 DNA reads TGCAGCTGTGGGACTAGCGCTACCTACGAGCAGTACTTC. This sequence encodes CSCGTSATYEQYF. This sequence joins TRBV29-1 and TRBJ2-7, with 10 positions matching TRBD2. The V and J ends lost 8 bases and 2 bases, in that order; junction bases with no gene match: 6. Germline-derived CDR1 and CDR2 are SQVTM and ANQGSEA. This CDR3 has 13 amino acids.

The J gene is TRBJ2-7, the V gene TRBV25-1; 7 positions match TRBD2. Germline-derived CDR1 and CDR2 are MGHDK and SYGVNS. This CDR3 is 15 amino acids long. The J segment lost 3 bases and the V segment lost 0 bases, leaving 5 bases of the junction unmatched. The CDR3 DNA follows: TGTGCCAGCAGTGAATATGTAGCGGGTGTCTACGAGCAGTACTTC. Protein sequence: CASSEYVAGVYEQYF.